This T cell receptor (beta chain) was recovered during a study of blood T cell repertoires in COVID-19. Study summary: PBMCs, B-cell-depleted T cells, or T cells were the source of the cDNA or gDNA that made up the material.

V dropped 0 bases and J dropped 6 bases, with 8 bases sitting between them. This CDR3 has 13 residues. The germline V gene encodes CDR1 MNHEY and CDR2 SVGEGT. Assay used: immunoSEQ multiplex PCR; TCRdb lists only in-frame clones, some missing. In the table there are more than 65,000 clones, 79% of which are singletons. This TCR was sampled from a woman in her sixties with acute or convalescent COVID-19. The source material was peripheral blood. J is TRBJ1-1 and V is TRBV6-2 or TRBV6-3, with D unclear. The CDR3 DNA is TGTGCCAGCAGTTACTCGCCCCGAGCTGAAGCTTTCTTT. Encoded protein: CASSYSPRAEAFF.